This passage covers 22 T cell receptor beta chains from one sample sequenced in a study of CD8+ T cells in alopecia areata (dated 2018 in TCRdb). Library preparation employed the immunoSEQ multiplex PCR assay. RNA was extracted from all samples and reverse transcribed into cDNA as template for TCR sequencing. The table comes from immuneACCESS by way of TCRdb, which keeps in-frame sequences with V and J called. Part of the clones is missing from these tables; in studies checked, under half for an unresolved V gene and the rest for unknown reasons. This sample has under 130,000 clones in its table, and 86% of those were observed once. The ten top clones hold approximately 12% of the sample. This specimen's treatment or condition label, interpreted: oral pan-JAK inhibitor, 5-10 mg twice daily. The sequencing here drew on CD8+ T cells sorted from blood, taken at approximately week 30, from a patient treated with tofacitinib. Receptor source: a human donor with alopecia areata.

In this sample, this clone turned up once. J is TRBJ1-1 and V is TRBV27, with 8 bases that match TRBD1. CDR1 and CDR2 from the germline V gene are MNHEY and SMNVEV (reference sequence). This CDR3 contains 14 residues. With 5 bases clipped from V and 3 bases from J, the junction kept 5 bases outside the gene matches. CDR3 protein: CASSRSTGDTEAFF. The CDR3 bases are TGTGCCAGCAGTAGATCGACAGGGGACACTGAAGCTTTCTTT.

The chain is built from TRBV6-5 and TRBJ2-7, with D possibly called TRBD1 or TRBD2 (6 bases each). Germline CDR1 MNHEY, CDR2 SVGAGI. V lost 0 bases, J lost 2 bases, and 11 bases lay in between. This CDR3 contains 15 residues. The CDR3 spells CASSYSGGLTYEQYF. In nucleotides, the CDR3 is TGTGCCAGCAGTTACTCCGGGGGCTTAACCTACGAGCAGTACTTC.

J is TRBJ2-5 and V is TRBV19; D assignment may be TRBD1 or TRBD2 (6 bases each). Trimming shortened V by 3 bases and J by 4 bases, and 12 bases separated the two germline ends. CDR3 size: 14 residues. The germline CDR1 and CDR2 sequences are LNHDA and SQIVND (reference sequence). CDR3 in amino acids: CASSILSGAETQYF. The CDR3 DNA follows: TGTGCCAGTAGTATTCTTTCGGGGGCAGAGACCCAGTACTTC.

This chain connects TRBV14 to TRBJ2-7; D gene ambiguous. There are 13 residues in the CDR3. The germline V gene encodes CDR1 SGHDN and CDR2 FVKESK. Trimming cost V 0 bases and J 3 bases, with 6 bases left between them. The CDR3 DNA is TGTGCCAGCAGCCAAGAACTACTCTACGAGCAGTACTTC. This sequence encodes CASSQELLYEQYF.

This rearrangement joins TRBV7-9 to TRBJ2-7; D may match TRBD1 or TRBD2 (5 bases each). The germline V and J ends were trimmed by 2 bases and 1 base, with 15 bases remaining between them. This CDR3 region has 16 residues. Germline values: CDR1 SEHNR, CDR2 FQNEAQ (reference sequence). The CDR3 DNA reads TGTGCCAGCAGCTTAAGTGGGGGAGAAGTATCCTACGAGCAGTACTTC. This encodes CASSLSGGEVSYEQYF.

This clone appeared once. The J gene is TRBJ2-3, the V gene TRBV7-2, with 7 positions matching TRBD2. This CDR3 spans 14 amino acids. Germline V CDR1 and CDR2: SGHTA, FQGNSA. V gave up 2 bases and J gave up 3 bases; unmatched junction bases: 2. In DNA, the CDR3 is TGTGCCAGCAGCTTATCCGGGGGGACAGATACGCAGTATTTT. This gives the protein CASSLSGGTDTQYF.

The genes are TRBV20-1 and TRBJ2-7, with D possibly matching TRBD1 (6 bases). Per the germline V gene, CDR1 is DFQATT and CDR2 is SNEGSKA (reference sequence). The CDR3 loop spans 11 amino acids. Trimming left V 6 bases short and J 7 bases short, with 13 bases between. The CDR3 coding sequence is TGCAGTGCCACAACCGGGACAGAGCAGTACTTC. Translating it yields CSATTGTEQYF.

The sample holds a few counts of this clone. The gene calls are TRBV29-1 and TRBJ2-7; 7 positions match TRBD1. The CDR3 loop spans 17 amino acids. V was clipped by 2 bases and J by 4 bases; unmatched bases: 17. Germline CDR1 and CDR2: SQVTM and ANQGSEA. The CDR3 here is CSVENQGTGTVPYEQYF. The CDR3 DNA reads TGCAGCGTTGAAAACCAGGGGACCGGGACAGTGCCTTACGAGCAGTACTTC.

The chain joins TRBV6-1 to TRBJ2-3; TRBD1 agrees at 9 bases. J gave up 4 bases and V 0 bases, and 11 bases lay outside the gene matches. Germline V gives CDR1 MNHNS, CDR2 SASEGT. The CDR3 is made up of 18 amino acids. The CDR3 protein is CASSEARTGQGSSDTQYF. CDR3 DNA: TGTGCCAGCAGTGAAGCACGCACTGGACAGGGGTCGTCAGATACGCAGTATTTT.

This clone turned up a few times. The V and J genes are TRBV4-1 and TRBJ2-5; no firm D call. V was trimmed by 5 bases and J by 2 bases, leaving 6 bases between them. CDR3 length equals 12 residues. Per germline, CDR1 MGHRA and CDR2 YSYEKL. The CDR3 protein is CASSGNQETQYF. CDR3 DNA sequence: TGCGCCAGCAGCGGGAATCAAGAGACCCAGTACTTC.

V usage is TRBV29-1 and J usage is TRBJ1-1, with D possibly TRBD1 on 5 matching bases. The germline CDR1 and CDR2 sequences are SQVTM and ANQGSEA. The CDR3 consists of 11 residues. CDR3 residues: CTLGDGTEAFF. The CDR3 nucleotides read TGCACCCTGGGGGATGGCACTGAAGCTTTCTTT.

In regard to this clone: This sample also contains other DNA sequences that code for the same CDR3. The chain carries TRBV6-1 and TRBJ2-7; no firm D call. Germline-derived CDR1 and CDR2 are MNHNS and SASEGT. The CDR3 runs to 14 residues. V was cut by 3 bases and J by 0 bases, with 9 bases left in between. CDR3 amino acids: CASSEYRISYEQYF. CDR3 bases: TGTGCCAGCAGTGAGTACCGCATCTCCTACGAGCAGTACTTC.

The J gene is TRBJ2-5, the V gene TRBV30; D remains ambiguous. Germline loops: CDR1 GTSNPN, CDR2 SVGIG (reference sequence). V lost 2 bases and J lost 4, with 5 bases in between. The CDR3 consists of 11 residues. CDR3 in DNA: TGTGCCTGGAGTAGCGTAGAGACCCAGTACTTC. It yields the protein CAWSSVETQYF.

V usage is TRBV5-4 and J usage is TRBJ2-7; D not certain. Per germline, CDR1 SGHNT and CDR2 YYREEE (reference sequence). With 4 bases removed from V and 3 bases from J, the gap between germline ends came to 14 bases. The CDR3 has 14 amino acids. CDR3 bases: TGTGCCAGCAGCCACGCCGGCCAAAACTACGAGCAGTACTTC. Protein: CASSHAGQNYEQYF.

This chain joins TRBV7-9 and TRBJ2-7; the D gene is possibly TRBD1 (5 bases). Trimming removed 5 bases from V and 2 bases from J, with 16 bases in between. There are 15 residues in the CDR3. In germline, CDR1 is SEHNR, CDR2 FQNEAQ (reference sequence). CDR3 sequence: CASSPAEGRAYEQYF. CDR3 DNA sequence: TGTGCCAGCAGCCCGGCGGAAGGCAGGGCCTACGAGCAGTACTTC.

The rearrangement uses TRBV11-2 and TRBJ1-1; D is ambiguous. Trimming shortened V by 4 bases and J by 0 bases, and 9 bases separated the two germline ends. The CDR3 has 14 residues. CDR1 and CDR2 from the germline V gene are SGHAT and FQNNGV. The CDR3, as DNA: TGTGCCAGCAGCTCTTTGACGGTGAACACTGAAGCTTTCTTT. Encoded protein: CASSSLTVNTEAFF.

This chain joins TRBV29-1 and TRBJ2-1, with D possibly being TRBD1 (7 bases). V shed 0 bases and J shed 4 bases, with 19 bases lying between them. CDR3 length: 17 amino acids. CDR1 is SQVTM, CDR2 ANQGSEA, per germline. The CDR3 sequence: CSVEDPHPRGVYNEQFF. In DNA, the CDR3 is TGCAGCGTTGAAGATCCGCATCCCAGGGGGGTTTACAATGAGCAGTTCTTC.

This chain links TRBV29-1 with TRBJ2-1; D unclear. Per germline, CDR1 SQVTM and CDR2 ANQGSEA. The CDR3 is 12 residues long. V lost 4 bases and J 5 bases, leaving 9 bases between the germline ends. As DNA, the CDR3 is TGCAGCGTTGTTGCATACGACAATGAGCAGTTCTTC. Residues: CSVVAYDNEQFF.

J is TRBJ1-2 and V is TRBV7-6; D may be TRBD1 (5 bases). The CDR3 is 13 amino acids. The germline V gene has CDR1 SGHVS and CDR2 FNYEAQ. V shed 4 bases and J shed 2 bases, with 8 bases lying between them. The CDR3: CASSSYRNYGYTF. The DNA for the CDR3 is TGTGCCAGCAGCTCGTACAGGAACTATGGCTACACCTTC.

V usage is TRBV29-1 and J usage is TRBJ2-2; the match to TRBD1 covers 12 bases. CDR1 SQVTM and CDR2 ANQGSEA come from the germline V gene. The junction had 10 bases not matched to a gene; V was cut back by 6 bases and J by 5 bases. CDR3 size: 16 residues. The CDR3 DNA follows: TGCAGCGTCGTCACCGGGACAGGGGGCTTTACCGGGGAGCTGTTTTTT. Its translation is CSVVTGTGGFTGELFF.

The CDR3 bases are TGTGCCAGCAGTTTATATAGAAATCAGCCCCAGCATTTT. Translating it yields CASSLYRNQPQHF. The chain has TRBV27 and TRBJ1-5; the D is unclear. The CDR3 is 13 residues long. From germline, CDR1 is MNHEY and CDR2 SMNVEV (reference sequence). V was cut by 1 base and J by 4 bases, with 5 bases left in between.

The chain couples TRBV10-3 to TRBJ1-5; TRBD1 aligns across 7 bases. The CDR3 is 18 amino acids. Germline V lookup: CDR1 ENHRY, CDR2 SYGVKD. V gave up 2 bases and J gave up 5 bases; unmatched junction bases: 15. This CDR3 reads CAISEPRTGTVAHQPQHF. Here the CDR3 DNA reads TGTGCCATCAGTGAGCCACGTACCGGGACAGTGGCGCATCAGCCCCAGCATTTT.